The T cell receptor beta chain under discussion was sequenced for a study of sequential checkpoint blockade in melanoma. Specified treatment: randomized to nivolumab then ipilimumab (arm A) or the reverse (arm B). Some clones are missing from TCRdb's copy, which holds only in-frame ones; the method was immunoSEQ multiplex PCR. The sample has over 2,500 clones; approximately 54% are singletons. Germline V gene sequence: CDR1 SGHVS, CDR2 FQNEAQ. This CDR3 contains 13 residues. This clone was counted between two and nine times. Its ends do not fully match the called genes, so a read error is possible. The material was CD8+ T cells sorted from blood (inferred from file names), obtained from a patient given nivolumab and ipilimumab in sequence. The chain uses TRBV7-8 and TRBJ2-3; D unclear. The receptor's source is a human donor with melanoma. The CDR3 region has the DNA TGTGCCAGCAGCTTGGGCTTCTCAGACACGCAGTATTTT. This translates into CASSLGFSDTQYF.